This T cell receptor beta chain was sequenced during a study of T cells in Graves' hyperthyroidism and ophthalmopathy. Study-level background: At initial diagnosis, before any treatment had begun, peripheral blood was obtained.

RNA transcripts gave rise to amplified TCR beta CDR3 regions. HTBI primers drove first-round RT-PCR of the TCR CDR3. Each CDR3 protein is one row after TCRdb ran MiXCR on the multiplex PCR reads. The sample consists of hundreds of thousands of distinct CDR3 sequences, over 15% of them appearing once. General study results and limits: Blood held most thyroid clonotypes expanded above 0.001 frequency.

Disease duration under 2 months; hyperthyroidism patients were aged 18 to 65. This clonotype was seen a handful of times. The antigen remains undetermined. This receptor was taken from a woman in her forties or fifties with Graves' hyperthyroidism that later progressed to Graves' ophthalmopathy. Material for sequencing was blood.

CDR3 coding DNA: TGCGCCAGCACCCAGACCCTGGCCACCGGGGAGCTGTTTTTT. Amino acids: CASTQTLATGELFF. The chain recombines TRBV5-1 with TRBJ2-2; no reliable D call. Deletions cut 6 bases from V and 4 bases from J, with 13 bases between. Germline V CDR1 and CDR2: SGHRS, YFSETQ. The CDR3 totals 14 residues.